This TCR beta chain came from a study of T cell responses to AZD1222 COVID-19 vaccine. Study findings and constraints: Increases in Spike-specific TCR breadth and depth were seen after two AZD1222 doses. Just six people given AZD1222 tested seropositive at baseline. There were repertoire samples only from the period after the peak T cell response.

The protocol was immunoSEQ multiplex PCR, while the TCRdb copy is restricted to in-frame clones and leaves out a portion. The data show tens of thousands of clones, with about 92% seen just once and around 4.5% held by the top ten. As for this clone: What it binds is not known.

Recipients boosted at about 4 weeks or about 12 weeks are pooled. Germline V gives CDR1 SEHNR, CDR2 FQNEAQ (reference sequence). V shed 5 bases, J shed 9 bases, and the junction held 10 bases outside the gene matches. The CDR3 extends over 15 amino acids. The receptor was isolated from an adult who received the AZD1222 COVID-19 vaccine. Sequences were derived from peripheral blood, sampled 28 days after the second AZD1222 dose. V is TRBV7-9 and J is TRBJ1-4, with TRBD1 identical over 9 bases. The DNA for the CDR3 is TGTGCCAGCAGCAGTGAGACAGGGGGAATGAAAAAACTGTTTTTT. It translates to CASSSETGGMKKLFF.